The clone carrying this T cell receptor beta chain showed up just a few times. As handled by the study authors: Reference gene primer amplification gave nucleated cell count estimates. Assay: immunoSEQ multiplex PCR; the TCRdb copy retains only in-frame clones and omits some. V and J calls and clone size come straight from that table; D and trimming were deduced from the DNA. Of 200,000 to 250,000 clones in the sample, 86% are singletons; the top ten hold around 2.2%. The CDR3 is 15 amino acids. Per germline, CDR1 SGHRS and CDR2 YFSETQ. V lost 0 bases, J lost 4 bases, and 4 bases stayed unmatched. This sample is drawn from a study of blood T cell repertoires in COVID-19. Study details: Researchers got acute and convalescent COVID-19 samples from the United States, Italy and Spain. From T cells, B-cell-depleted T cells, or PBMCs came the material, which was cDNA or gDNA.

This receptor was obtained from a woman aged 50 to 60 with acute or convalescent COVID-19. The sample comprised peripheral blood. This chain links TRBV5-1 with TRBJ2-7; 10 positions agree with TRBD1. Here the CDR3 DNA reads TGCGCCAGCAGCTTGGTGGGGACAGGGGATTACGAGCAGTACTTC. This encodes CASSLVGTGDYEQYF.